This is a list of T cell receptor beta chains from one sample in a study of blood T cell repertoires in COVID-19. Assay: immunoSEQ multiplex PCR; the TCRdb copy retains only in-frame clones and omits some. The data show 200,000 or so clones, approximately 84% seen once. The source material was peripheral blood. The receptors originated from a human donor with acute or convalescent COVID-19. The donor label of this sample is uncertain. Both conserved end residues are part of each CDR3. Each record gives: clone size, V gene, D gene, J gene, CDR3 protein, CDR3 DNA. D genes are given only for firm matches. Where a row states a size, it is once, few, many or the class of an expanded clone; other rows omit it.

>once|TRBV27|TRBD1|TRBJ2-4
CASRRQGLAKNIQYF
TGTGCCAGCAGAAGACAGGGCTTAGCCAAAAACATTCAGTACTTC
>NA|TRBV10-3|NA|TRBJ1-1
CAISGGQPEAFF
TGTGCCATCAGTGGTGGACAACCCGAAGCTTTCTTT
>NA|TRBV5-1|NA|TRBJ1-1
CASGDTPSTEAFF
TGCGCCAGCGGAGATACCCCCAGCACTGAAGCTTTCTTT
>NA|TRBV7-3|TRBD2|TRBJ2-1
CASSLTGTSTGNEQFF
TGTGCCAGCAGCTTAACAGGGACTAGTACAGGCAATGAGCAGTTCTTC
>NA|TRBV4-2|NA|TRBJ2-1
CASSQDQAELYNEQFF
TGTGCCAGCAGCCAAGATCAAGCGGAGCTATACAATGAGCAGTTCTTC
>NA|TRBV2|NA|TRBJ2-5
CASSVSTTSSGETQYF
TGTGCCAGCAGTGTCTCGACCACTAGCTCGGGAGAGACCCAGTACTTC
>NA|TRBV6-5|NA|TRBJ2-1
CASEGVLTSYNEQFF
TGTGCCAGCGAGGGGGTCCTAACCTCCTACAATGAGCAGTTCTTC
>NA|TRBV19|NA|TRBJ1-1
CASSRVMDRAMNTEAFF
TGTGCCAGTAGTAGGGTTATGGACAGAGCCATGAACACTGAAGCTTTCTTT
>NA|TRBV18|NA|TRBJ1-3
CASSPLPLRSGNTIYF
TGTGCCAGCTCACCATTACCACTCCGCTCTGGAAACACCATATATTTT
>once|TRBV19|NA|TRBJ2-3
CASSGGYMTDTQYF
TGTGCCAGTAGTGGAGGATACATGACAGATACGCAGTATTTT
>NA|TRBV5-1|NA|TRBJ2-2
CASSLSRLANTGELFF
TGCGCCAGCAGCTTGTCTCGGCTAGCGAACACCGGGGAGCTGTTTTTT
>NA|TRBV2|NA|TRBJ2-6
CASRHRSGANVLTF
TGTGCCAGCAGACACCGCTCTGGGGCCAACGTCCTGACTTTC
>NA|TRBV6-5|TRBD2|TRBJ2-1
CASSWGGSDNEQFF
TGTGCCAGCAGTTGGGGCGGGAGTGATAATGAGCAGTTCTTC
>NA|TRBV9|TRBD2|TRBJ2-3
CASSAGSGGGDTQYF
TGTGCCAGCAGCGCCGGTAGCGGGGGAGGAGATACGCAGTATTTT
>NA|TRBV19|NA|TRBJ1-5
CASTQGFGNQPQHF
TGTGCCAGTACACAGGGCTTCGGCAATCAGCCCCAGCATTTT
>NA|TRBV19|NA|TRBJ1-2
CASSIGREYGYTF
TGTGCCAGTAGTATCGGCAGGGAATATGGCTACACCTTC
>NA|TRBV5-6|TRBD1|TRBJ1-2
CASSPGQGNYGYTF
TGTGCCAGCAGCCCGGGACAGGGAAACTATGGCTACACCTTC
>NA|TRBV29-1|TRBD2|TRBJ2-2
CSVAEGRTSGGELFF
TGCAGCGTTGCTGAGGGTAGGACTAGCGGAGGGGAGCTGTTTTTT
>NA|TRBV30|NA|TRBJ2-2
CAWSVVAGPNTGELFF
TGTGCCTGGAGTGTGGTGGCAGGGCCGAACACCGGGGAGCTGTTTTTT
>NA|TRBV27|TRBD2|TRBJ2-2
CASSPWGGDPGELFF
TGTGCCAGCAGTCCCTGGGGAGGGGACCCCGGGGAGCTGTTTTTT
>NA|TRBV27|TRBD2|TRBJ2-3
CASSLGLVSTDTQYF
TGTGCCAGCAGTTTGGGACTAGTGAGCACAGATACGCAGTATTTT
>NA|TRBV30|NA|TRBJ2-2
CAWSAPGKGTGELFF
TGTGCCTGGAGTGCCCCCGGGAAGGGCACCGGGGAGCTGTTTTTT
>NA|TRBV7-9|NA|TRBJ1-1
CASSLRLGGEAFF
TGTGCCAGCAGCTTAAGGCTAGGGGGAGAAGCTTTCTTT
>NA|TRBV28|NA|TRBJ1-5
CASSRHNSNQPQHF
TGTGCCAGCAGTCGACATAATAGCAATCAGCCCCAGCATTTT
>NA|TRBV18|TRBD2|TRBJ2-7
CASSPGGLAGEKQYF
TGTGCCAGCTCACCCGGGGGACTAGCGGGGGAAAAGCAGTACTTC
>NA|TRBV12-5|NA|TRBJ1-4
CASGLVVEKLFF
TGTGCTAGTGGTTTGGTCGTGGAAAAACTGTTTTTT
>NA|TRBV6-5|NA|TRBJ1-6
CASSYSRRVNSPLHF
TGTGCCAGCAGTTACTCGAGGAGGGTGAATTCACCCCTCCACTTT
>few|TRBV2|NA|TRBJ1-1
CASGQPNTEAFF
TGTGCCAGCGGACAGCCGAACACTGAAGCTTTCTTT
>NA|TRBV11-2|TRBD1|TRBJ2-7
CASSLVVPQWTGGFVEQYF
TGTGCCAGCAGCTTAGTAGTTCCCCAATGGACAGGGGGTTTTGTCGAGCAGTACTTC
>NA|TRBV7-8|TRBD2|TRBJ2-7
CASSLAGVRGDFYEQYF
TGTGCCAGCAGCTTAGCCGGGGTCCGGGGGGATTTCTACGAGCAGTACTTC
>NA|TRBV5-1|TRBD2|TRBJ2-5
CASSPGTSGSRETQYF
TGCGCCAGCAGCCCCGGGACTAGCGGGAGCCGGGAGACCCAGTACTTC
>once|TRBV7-3|TRBD2|TRBJ2-1
CASSSSGTSKNEQFF
TGTGCCAGCAGCTCCTCCGGGACTAGTAAAAATGAGCAGTTCTTC
>NA|TRBV9|NA|TRBJ2-1
CASSQGSYNEQFF
TGTGCCAGCAGCCAGGGCTCCTACAATGAGCAGTTCTTC
>NA|TRBV18|NA|TRBJ2-1
CASSPNLRDNEQFF
TGTGCCAGCTCACCGAACCTTCGGGACAATGAGCAGTTCTTC
>NA|TRBV6-1|NA|TRBJ1-6
CASSEAQGHYNSPLHF
TGTGCCAGCAGTGAAGCTCAGGGGCACTATAATTCACCCCTCCACTTT
>NA|TRBV6-5|NA|TRBJ1-6
CASSSWANSPLHF
TGTGCCAGCAGCTCCTGGGCTAATTCACCCCTCCACTTT
>NA|TRBV5-8|TRBD2|TRBJ2-3
CASSLYLAGGTDTQYF
TGTGCCAGCAGCTTGTACCTAGCGGGAGGAACAGATACGCAGTATTTT
>few|TRBV4-1|TRBD1|TRBJ1-2
CASSRPGQGFRGYTF
TGCGCCAGCAGCCGCCCGGGACAGGGGTTTCGGGGCTACACCTTC
>NA|TRBV28|NA|TRBJ1-2
CASTPGVLGYTF
TGTGCCAGCACCCCCGGGGTTTTGGGCTACACCTTC
>NA|TRBV27|NA|TRBJ1-1
CASSFEGGTEAFF
TGTGCCAGCAGTTTTGAGGGAGGGACTGAAGCTTTCTTT
>NA|TRBV11-2|TRBD2|TRBJ2-5
CASSLGLADSTETQYF
TGTGCCAGCAGCTTGGGACTAGCGGATAGTACGGAGACCCAGTACTTC
>few|TRBV10-1|TRBD1|TRBJ1-1
CASSNNVSGTGGFTEAFF
TGCGCCAGCAGTAATAACGTTTCCGGGACAGGGGGCTTCACTGAAGCTTTCTTT
>NA|TRBV10-3|NA|TRBJ1-1
CAISGYTSTEAFF
TGTGCCATCAGTGGCTATACGAGCACTGAAGCTTTCTTT
>NA|TRBV29-1|NA|TRBJ2-7
CSVNRGNEQYF
TGCAGCGTCAACCGCGGGAACGAGCAGTACTTC
>few|TRBV18|TRBD2|TRBJ2-7
CASSKESGGGSYEQYF
TGTGCCAGCTCAAAAGAAAGCGGGGGTGGCTCCTACGAGCAGTACTTC
>few|TRBV10-3|TRBD1|TRBJ1-1
CAITAGQGAGAFF
TGTGCCATCACTGCCGGACAGGGGGCCGGAGCTTTCTTT
>NA|TRBV28|NA|TRBJ2-2
CASSRIANTGELFF
TGTGCCAGCAGTCGAATAGCGAACACCGGGGAGCTGTTTTTT
>NA|TRBV5-1|NA|TRBJ1-1
CASSPSVTEEVAFF
TGCGCCAGCAGCCCAAGCGTGACGGAGGAAGTTGCTTTCTTT
>NA|TRBV3-1/TRBV3-2|NA|TRBJ2-4
CASRHEQRIPLKNIQYF
TGTGCCAGCAGGCATGAACAACGAATCCCTCTCAAAAACATTCAGTACTTC
>NA|TRBV29-1|NA|TRBJ1-3
CSVGSGSNTIYF
TGCAGCGTTGGTTCGGGGAGTAACACCATATATTTT
>NA|TRBV9|TRBD1|TRBJ1-2
CASSVGQGPRNGYTF
TGTGCCAGCAGCGTAGGACAGGGGCCGCGGAATGGCTACACCTTC